This entry lists 15 T cell receptor beta chains sequenced from one sample in a study of cytomegalovirus exposure and HLA in healthy donors. A multiplex PCR was run with 60 Vbeta primers and 13 Jbeta primers. Repertoires were generated with immunoSEQ multiplex PCR, while TCRdb's copy carries only in-frame clones and drops some. This table holds roughly 190,000 clones, 81% found once. Sequences were obtained from PBMCs. The receptors shown here come from a man aged 50-60 years in good health and CMV-seronegative.

This rearrangement joins TRBV6-5 to TRBJ2-2; D uncertain. This CDR3 region has 12 residues. V lost 6 bases, J lost 4 bases, and 6 bases lay in between. Germline CDR1 MNHEY, CDR2 SVGAGI. CDR3 bases: TGTGCCAGCAGCCGAGGCACCGGGGAGCTGTTTTTT. It yields the protein CASSRGTGELFF.

This clone was picked up one time. The chain uses TRBV19 and TRBJ2-1; 9 positions match TRBD2. V lost 6 bases, J lost 1 base, and 10 bases stayed unmatched. The germline V gene encodes CDR1 LNHDA and CDR2 SQIVND (reference sequence). CDR3 size: 17 residues. CDR3 region: CASSPWSTSGSYNEQFF. CDR3 nucleotides: TGTGCCAGTAGCCCCTGGTCGACTAGCGGATCCTACAATGAGCAGTTCTTC.

The chain recombines TRBV5-6 with TRBJ2-7, with TRBD1 as a possible D gene (5 bases). The ends were cut back, 3 bases at V and 6 bases at J, with 10 bases in the middle. Germline CDR1 and CDR2: SGHDT and YYEEEE. CDR3 length equals 12 residues. In DNA form, the CDR3 reads TGTGCCAGCAGCTGGGGCTTTGGCGAGCAGTACTTC. As protein: CASSWGFGEQYF.

V and J are TRBV6-1 and TRBJ1-4; D remains ambiguous. CDR3 size: 15 residues. Trimming shortened V by 3 bases and J by 4 bases, and 12 bases separated the two germline ends. Germline V lookup: CDR1 MNHNS, CDR2 SASEGT. This CDR3 reads CASSDSRGNNEKLFF. The CDR3 DNA is TGTGCCAGCAGTGATTCCCGAGGAAATAATGAAAAACTGTTTTTT.

The V call is TRBV7-9, the J call TRBJ1-4; unclear D gene. V shed 3 bases and J shed 4 bases, with 15 bases lying between them. Germline CDR1 and CDR2: SEHNR and FQNEAQ (reference sequence). The CDR3 is 16 residues long. CDR3 in DNA: TGTGCCAGCAGCTTCAAGTCCCCGGAGGGTAATGAAAAACTGTTTTTT. Encoded protein: CASSFKSPEGNEKLFF.

The chain carries TRBV7-2 and TRBJ1-2; D is unclear. V dropped 2 bases and J dropped 6 bases, with 13 bases sitting between them. CDR1 and CDR2 (germline): SGHTA, FQGNSA. The CDR3 spans 14 residues. Here the CDR3 reads CASSLWTDSDGYTF. CDR3 DNA sequence: TGTGCCAGCAGCTTATGGACGGATAGCGATGGCTACACCTTC.

The chain is built from TRBV19 and TRBJ1-4, with 8 positions matching TRBD1. The CDR3 spans 15 residues. Per the germline V gene, CDR1 is LNHDA and CDR2 is SQIVND (reference sequence). V gave up 2 bases and J gave up 7 bases; unmatched junction bases: 6. DNA for the CDR3: TGTGCCAGTAGTATAAGGGGGACAGGTCTTGAAAAACTGTTTTTT. It encodes CASSIRGTGLEKLFF.

In DNA, the CDR3 is TGTGCCAGCAGAGACTTCAGGGATAGCCAGACCCAGTACTTC. This gives the protein CASRDFRDSQTQYF. This sequence joins TRBV11-2 and TRBJ2-5, with D tentatively TRBD1 (5 bases). Between the trimmed V and J ends, which lost 6 bases and 6 bases, there was a span of 17 bases. Looked up from germline, CDR1 is SGHAT and CDR2 is FQNNGV. This CDR3 is 14 amino acids long.

The chain has TRBV10-3 and TRBJ2-5, with 12 positions matching TRBD2. This CDR3 comprises 15 residues. CDR1 and CDR2 (germline): ENHRY, SYGVKD. With V trimmed by 3 bases and J by 2 bases, 1 base remained unmatched. Written as DNA, the CDR3 is TGTGCCATCAGTGAAGGGACTAGCGGGCAAGAGACCCAGTACTTC. It encodes CAISEGTSGQETQYF.

This chain links TRBV2 with TRBJ1-5; 8 nucleotides line up with TRBD1. CDR3 length equals 15 residues. Germline values: CDR1 SNHLY, CDR2 FYNNEI. The V gene end was trimmed by 6 bases and the J gene end by 4 bases; junction bases not matched to a gene: 8. The CDR3 region is CASRDRTGRNQPQHF. The CDR3 nucleotides read TGTGCCAGCAGGGATCGGACAGGGCGAAATCAGCCCCAGCATTTT.

The chain joins TRBV13 to TRBJ2-7, with TRBD1 matching 8 bases. J was trimmed by 4 bases and V by 0 bases; bases with no gene match: 5. The length of the CDR3 is 15 residues. Germline CDR1 is PRHDT and CDR2 is FYEKMQ (reference sequence). The CDR3 region is CASSLGGDRRYEQYF. As DNA, the CDR3 is TGTGCCAGCAGCTTAGGCGGGGACAGGAGGTACGAGCAGTACTTC.

The rearrangement uses TRBV19 and TRBJ1-4, with D possibly matching TRBD1 (5 bases). Germline V gene sequence: CDR1 LNHDA, CDR2 SQIVND (reference sequence). This CDR3 spans 16 amino acids. With 4 bases removed from V and 8 bases from J, the gap between germline ends came to 20 bases. CDR3 sequence: CASSNLQGRGKEKLFF. The CDR3 bases are TGTGCCAGTAGTAACCTTCAGGGAAGAGGTAAAGAAAAACTGTTTTTT.

The chain recombines TRBV15 with TRBJ1-4; D gene uncertain. Deletions cut 0 bases from V and 7 bases from J, with 12 bases between. The CDR3 runs to 15 residues. CDR1 and CDR2 (germline): LNHNV, YYDKDF (reference sequence). For the CDR3, the DNA is TGTGCCACCAGCAGAGATCCCGTCGCCGGTGAAAAACTGTTTTTT. Protein sequence: CATSRDPVAGEKLFF.

J is TRBJ2-2 and V is TRBV27; 10 bases match TRBD1. Germline V gene sequence: CDR1 MNHEY, CDR2 SMNVEV (reference sequence). The CDR3 runs to 16 residues. Trimming cost V 6 bases and J 5 bases; bases outside gene matches: 9. The CDR3: CASRKPGQGHTGELFF. CDR3 DNA sequence: TGTGCCAGCAGAAAACCGGGACAGGGGCATACCGGGGAGCTGTTTTTT.

This chain links TRBV2 with TRBJ2-7; 10 nucleotides agree with TRBD1. Per germline, CDR1 SNHLY and CDR2 FYNNEI. The CDR3 loop spans 15 amino acids. J gave up 4 bases and V 5 bases, and 8 bases lay outside the gene matches. The chain's CDR3 is CASSSPGQGLYEQYF. The CDR3 nucleotides are TGTGCCAGCAGTTCACCGGGACAGGGGTTGTACGAGCAGTACTTC.